This T cell receptor beta chain was sequenced during a study of blood T cell repertoires in COVID-19. Germline lookup yields CDR1 SEHNR and CDR2 FQNEAQ (reference sequence). The CDR3 consists of 14 residues. V was trimmed by 3 bases and J by 5 bases, leaving 13 bases between them. Clones were read by immunoSEQ multiplex PCR, and TCRdb kept only the in-frame ones, dropping some. The sample consists of about 82,000 clones, around 83% of them appearing once. This clone was counted between two and nine times. The sequence was obtained from a woman aged 55-69 years with acute or convalescent COVID-19. The J gene is TRBJ2-5, the V gene TRBV7-9; D is possibly TRBD1 (7 bases). The specimen was peripheral blood. CDR3: CASSFQQGRETQYF. The CDR3 DNA is TGTGCCAGCAGCTTTCAACAGGGGAGGGAGACCCAGTACTTC.